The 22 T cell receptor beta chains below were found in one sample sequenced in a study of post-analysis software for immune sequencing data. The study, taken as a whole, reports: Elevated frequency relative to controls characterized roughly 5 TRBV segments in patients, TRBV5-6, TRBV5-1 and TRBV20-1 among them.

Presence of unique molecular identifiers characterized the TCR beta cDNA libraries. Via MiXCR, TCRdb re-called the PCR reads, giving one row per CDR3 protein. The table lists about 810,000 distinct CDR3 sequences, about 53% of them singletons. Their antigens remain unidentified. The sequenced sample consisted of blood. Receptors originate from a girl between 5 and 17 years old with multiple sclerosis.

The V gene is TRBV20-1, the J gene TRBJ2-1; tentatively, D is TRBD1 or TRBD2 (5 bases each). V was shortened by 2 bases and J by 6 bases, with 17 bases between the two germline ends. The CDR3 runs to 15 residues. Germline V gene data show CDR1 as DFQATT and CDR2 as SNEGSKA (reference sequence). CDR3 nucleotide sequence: TGCAGTGCTAGATTGGACACTAGTGCCCTCAATGAGCAGTTCTTC. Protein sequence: CSARLDTSALNEQFF.

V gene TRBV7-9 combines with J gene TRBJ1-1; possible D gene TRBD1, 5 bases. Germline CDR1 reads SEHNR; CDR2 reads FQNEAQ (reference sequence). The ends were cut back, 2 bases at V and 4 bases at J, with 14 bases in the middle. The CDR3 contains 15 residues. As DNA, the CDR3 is TGTGCCAGCAGCTTACTGCAGGGTGCGGCCACTGAAGCTTTCTTT. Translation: CASSLLQGAATEAFF.

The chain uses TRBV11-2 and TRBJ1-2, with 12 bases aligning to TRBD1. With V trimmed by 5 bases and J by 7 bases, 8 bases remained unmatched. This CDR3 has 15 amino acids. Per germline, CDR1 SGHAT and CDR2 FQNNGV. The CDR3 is CASSLRDRGRGGYTF. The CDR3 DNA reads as TGTGCCAGCAGCCTCCGGGACAGGGGGCGTGGTGGCTACACCTTC.

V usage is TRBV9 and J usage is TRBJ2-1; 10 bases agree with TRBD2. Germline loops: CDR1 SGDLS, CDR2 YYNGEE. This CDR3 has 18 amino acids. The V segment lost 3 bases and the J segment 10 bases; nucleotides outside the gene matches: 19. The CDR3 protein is CASSEDPQLAGVGKEQFF. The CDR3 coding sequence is TGTGCCAGCAGCGAGGACCCTCAGCTAGCGGGGGTCGGTAAGGAGCAGTTCTTC. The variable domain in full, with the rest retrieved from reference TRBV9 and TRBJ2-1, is DSGVTQTPKHLITATGQRVTLRCSPRSGDLSVYWYQQSLDQGLQFLIQYYNGEERAKGNILERFSAQQFPDLHSELNLSSLELGDSALYFCASSEDPQLAGVGKEQFFGPGTRLTVL.

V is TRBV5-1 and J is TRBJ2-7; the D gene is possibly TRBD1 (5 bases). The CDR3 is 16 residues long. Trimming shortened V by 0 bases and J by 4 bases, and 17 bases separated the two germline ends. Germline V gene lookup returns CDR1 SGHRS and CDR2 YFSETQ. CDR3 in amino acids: CASSLVQPKGLYEQYF. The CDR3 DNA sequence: TGCGCCAGCAGCTTGGTTCAACCCAAGGGGCTTTACGAGCAGTACTTC.

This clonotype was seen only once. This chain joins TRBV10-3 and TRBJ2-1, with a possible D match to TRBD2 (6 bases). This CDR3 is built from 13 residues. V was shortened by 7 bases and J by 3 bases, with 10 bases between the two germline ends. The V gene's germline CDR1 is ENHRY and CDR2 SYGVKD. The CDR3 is CAITRDLYNEQFF. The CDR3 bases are TGTGCCATCACGCGGGACCTCTACAATGAGCAGTTCTTC.

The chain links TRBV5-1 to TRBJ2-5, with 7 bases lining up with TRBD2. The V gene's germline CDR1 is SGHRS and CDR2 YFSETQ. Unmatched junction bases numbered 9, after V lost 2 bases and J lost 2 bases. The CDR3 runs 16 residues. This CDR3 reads CASSFPPGLKQETQYF. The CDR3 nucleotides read TGCGCCAGCAGCTTCCCTCCGGGACTAAAACAAGAGACCCAGTACTTC.

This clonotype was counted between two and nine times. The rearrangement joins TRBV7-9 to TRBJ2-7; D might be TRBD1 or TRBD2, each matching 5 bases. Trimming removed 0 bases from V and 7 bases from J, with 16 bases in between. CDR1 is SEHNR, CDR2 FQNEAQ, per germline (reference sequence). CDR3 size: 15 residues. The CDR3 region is CASSLAGTHRQEQYF. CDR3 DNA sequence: TGTGCCAGCAGCTTAGCAGGGACCCACCGCCAGGAGCAGTACTTC.

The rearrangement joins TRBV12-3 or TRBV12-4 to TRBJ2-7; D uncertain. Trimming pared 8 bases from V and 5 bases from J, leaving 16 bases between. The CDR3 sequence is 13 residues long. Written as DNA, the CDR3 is TGTGCCAGCCATTCATCGGTTCGGGACGAGCAGTACTTC. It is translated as CASHSSVRDEQYF.

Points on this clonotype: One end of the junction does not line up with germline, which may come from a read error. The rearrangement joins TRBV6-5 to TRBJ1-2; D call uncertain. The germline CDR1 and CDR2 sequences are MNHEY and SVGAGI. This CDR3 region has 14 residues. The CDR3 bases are TGTGCCAACAGTTACTCGAAAGGGCCCTATGGCTACACCTTC. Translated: CANSYSKGPYGYTF.

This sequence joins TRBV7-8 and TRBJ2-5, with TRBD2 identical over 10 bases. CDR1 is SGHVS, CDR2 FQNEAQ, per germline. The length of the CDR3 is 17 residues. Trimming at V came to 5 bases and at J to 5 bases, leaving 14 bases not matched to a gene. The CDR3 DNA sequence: TGTGCCAGCAGCCGGAAGCGTGGGCTAGCGGGAGAGGAGACCCAGTACTTC. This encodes CASSRKRGLAGEETQYF.

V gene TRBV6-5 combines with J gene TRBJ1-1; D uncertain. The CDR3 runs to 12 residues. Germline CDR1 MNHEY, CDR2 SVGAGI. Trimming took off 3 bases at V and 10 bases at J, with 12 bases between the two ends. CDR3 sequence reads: CASSYKGRAAFF. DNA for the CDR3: TGTGCCAGCAGTTATAAAGGTCGGGCAGCTTTCTTT.

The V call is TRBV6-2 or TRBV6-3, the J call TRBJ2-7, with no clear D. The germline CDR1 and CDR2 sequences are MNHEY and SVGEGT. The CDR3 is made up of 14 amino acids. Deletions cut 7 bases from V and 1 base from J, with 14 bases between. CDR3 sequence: CASTPRYGSYEQYF. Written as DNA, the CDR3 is TGTGCCAGCACCCCACGGTATGGGTCCTACGAGCAGTACTTC.

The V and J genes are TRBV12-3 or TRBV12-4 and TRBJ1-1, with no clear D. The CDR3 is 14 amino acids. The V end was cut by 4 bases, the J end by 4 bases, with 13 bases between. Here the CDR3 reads CASSSGISATEAFF. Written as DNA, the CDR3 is TGTGCCAGCAGTTCCGGGATATCGGCCACTGAAGCTTTCTTT.

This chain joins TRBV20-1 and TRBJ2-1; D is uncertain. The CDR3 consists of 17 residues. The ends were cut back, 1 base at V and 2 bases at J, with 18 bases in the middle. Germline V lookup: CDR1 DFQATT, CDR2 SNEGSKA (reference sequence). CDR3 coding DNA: TGCAGTGCTAGAGGTTGGGTGGAAGGTACGACCTACAATGAGCAGTTCTTC. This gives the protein CSARGWVEGTTYNEQFF.

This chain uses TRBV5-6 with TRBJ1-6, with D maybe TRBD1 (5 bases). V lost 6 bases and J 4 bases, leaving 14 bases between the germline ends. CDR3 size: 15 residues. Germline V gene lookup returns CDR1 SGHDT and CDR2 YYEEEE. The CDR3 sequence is CASNSRGIYNSPLHF. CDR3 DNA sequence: TGTGCCAGCAACAGTCGGGGGATATATAATTCACCCCTCCACTTT.

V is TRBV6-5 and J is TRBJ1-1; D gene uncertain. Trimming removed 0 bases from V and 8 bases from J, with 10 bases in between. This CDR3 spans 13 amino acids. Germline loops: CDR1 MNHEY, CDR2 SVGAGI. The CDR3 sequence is CASSYSPGVEAFF. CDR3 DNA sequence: TGTGCCAGCAGTTACTCCCCGGGAGTCGAAGCTTTCTTT.

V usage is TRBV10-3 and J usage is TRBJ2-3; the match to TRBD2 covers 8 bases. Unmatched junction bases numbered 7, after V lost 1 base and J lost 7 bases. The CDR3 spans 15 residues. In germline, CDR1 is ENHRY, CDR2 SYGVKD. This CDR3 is CAISEWRGATNTQYF. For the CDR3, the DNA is TGTGCCATCAGTGAGTGGCGGGGGGCCACGAATACGCAGTATTTT.

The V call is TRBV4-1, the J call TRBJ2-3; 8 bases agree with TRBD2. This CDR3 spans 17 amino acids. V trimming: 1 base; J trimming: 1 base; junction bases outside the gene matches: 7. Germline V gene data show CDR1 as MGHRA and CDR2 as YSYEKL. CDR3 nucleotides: TGCGCCAGCAGCCAAGGGCTCGGCGGGGGGCGCACAGATACGCAGTATTTT. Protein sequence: CASSQGLGGGRTDTQYF.

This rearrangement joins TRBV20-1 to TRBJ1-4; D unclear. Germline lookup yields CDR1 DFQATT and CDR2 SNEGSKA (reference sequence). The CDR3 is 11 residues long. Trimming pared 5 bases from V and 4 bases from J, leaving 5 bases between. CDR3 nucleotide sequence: TGCAGTGCTTTCGATAATGAAAAACTGTTTTTT. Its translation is CSAFDNEKLFF.

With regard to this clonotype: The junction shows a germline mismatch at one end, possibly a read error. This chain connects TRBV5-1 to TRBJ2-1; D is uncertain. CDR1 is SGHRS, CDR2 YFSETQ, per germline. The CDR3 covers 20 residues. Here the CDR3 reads CAGSFGFVESVVGSYNEQFF. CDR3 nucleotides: TGCGCCGGCAGCTTCGGGTTCGTTGAGTCGGTAGTTGGCTCCTACAATGAGCAGTTCTTC.

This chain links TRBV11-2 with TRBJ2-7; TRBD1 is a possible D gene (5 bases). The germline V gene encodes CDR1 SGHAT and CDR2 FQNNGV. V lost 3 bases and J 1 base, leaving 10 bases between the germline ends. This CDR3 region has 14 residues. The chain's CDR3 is CASSLDTKSYEQYF. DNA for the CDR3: TGTGCCAGCAGCTTGGACACTAAGTCCTACGAGCAGTACTTC.